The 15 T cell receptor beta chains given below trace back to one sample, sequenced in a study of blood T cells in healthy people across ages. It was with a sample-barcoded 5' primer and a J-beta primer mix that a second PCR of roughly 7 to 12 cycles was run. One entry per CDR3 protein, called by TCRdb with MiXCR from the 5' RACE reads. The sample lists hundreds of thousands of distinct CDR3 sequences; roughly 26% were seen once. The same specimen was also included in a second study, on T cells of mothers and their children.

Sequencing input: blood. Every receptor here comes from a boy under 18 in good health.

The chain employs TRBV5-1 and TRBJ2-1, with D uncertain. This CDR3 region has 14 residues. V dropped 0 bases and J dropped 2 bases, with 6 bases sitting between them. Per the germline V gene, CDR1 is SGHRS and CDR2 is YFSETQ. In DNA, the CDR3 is TGCGCCAGCAGCTTGGCGGAGACCTACAATGAGCAGTTCTTC. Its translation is CASSLAETYNEQFF.

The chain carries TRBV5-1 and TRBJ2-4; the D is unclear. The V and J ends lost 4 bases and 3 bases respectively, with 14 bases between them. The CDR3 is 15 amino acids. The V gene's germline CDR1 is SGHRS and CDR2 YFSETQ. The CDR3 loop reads CASSIWERSKNIQYF. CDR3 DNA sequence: TGCGCCAGCAGCATCTGGGAAAGGAGCAAAAACATTCAGTACTTC. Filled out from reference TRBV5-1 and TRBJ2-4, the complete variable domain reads KAGVTQTPRYLIKTRGQQVTLSCSPISGHRSVSWYQQTPGQGLQFLFEYFSETQRNKGNFPGRFSGRQFSNSRSEMNVSTLELGDSALYLCASSIWERSKNIQYFGAGTRLSVL.

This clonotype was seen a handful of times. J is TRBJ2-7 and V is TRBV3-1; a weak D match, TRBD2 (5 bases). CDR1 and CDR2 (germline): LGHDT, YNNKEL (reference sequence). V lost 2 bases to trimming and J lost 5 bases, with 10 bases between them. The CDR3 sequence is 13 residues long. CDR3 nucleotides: TGTGCCAGCAGCCAACTAGCAGCCGACGAGCAGTACTTC. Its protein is CASSQLAADEQYF.

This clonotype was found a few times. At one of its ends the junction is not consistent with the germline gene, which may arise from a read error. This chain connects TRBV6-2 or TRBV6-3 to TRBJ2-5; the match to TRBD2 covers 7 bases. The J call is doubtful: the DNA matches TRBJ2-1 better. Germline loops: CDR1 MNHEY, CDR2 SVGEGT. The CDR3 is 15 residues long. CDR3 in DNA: TGCGCCAGCAGTCAACTCCCCCCGCGGGGGAATGAGCAGTTCTTC. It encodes CASSQLPPRGNEQFF.

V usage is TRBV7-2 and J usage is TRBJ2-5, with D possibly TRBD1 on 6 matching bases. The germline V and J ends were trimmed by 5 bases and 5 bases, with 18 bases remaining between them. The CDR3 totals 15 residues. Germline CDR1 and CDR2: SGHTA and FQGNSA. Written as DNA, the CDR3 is TGTGCCAGCAGCCCCCGCTCTGGGGGCGGGGAGACCCAGTACTTC. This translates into CASSPRSGGGETQYF.

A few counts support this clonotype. CDR3 coding DNA: TGTGCCAGCAGTCTAATGACTAGCGGGGCGCCCTACGAGCAGTACTTC. It is translated as CASSLMTSGAPYEQYF. The rearrangement links TRBV12-3 or TRBV12-4 to TRBJ2-5; 11 nucleotides agree with TRBD2. The DNA matches TRBJ2-7 better at its end, which makes the J call doubtful. The CDR3 sequence is 16 residues long.

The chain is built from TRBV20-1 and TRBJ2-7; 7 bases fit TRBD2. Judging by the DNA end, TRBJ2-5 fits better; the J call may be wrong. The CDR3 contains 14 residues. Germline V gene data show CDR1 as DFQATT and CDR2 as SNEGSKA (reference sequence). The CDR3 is CSARRGDPWETQYF. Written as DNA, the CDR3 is TGCAGTGCTCGCCGGGGGGATCCTTGGGAGACCCAGTACTTC.

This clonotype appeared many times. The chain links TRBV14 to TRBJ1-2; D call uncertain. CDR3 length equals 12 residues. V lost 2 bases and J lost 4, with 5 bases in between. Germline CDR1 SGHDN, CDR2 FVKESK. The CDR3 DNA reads TGTGCCAGCAGCCAAACAGCCTATGGCTACACCTTC. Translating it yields CASSQTAYGYTF. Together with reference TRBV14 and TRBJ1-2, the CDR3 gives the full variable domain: EAGVTQFPSHSVIEKGQTVTLRCDPISGHDNLYWYRRVMGKEIKFLLHFVKESKQDESGMPNNRFLAERTGGTYSTLKVQPAELEDSGVYFCASSQTAYGYTFGSGTRLTVV.

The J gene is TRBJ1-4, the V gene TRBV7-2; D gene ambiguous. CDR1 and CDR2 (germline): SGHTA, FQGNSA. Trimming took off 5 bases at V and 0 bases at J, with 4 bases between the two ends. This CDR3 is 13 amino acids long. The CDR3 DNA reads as TGTGCCAGCAGCGGCCCAACTAATGAAAAACTGTTTTTT. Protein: CASSGPTNEKLFF.

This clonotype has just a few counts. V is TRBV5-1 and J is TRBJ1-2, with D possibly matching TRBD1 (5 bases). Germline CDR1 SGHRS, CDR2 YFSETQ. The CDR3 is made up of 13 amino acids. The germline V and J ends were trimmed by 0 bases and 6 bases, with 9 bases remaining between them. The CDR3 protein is CASSLGREDGYTF. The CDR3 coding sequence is TGCGCCAGCAGCTTGGGCAGGGAGGATGGCTACACCTTC.

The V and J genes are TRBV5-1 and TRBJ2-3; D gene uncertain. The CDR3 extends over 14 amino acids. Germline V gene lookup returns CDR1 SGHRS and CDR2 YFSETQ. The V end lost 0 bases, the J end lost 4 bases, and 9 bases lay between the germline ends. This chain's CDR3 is CASSLETAPDTQYF. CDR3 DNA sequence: TGCGCCAGCAGCTTGGAAACAGCCCCAGATACGCAGTATTTT. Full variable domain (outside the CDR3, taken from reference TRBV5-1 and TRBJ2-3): KAGVTQTPRYLIKTRGQQVTLSCSPISGHRSVSWYQQTPGQGLQFLFEYFSETQRNKGNFPGRFSGRQFSNSRSEMNVSTLELGDSALYLCASSLETAPDTQYFGPGTRLTVL.

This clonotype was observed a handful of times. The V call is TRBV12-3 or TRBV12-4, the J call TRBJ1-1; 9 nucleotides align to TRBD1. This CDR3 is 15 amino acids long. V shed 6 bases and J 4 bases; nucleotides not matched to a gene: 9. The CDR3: CASSLLAGQGTEAFF. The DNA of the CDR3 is TGTGCCAGCAGCCTTTTGGCGGGACAGGGCACTGAAGCTTTCTTT.

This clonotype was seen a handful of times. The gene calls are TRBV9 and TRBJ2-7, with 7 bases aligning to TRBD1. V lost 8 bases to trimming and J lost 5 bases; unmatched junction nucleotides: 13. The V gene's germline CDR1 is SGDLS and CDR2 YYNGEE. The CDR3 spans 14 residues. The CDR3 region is CASKPGQEGHEQYF. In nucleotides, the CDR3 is TGTGCCAGTAAGCCCGGACAGGAAGGCCACGAGCAGTACTTC. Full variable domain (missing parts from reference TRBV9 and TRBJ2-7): DSGVTQTPKHLITATGQRVTLRCSPRSGDLSVYWYQQSLDQGLQFLIQYYNGEERAKGNILERFSAQQFPDLHSELNLSSLELGDSALYFCASKPGQEGHEQYFGPGTRLTVT.

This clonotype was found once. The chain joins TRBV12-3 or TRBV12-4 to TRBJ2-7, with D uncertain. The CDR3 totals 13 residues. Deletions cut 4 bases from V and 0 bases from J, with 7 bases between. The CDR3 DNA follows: TGTGCCAGCAGTTACCACCGCTCCTACGAGCAGTACTTC. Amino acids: CASSYHRSYEQYF.

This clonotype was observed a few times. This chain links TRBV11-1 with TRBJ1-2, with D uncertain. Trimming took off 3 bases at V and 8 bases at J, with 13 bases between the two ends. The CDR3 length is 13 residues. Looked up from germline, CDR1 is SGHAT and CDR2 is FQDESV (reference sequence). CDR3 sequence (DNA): TGTGCCAGCAGCTTGGGCATGTTATCCGGCTACACCTTC. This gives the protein CASSLGMLSGYTF.